The 6 T cell receptor beta chains reported below all come from one sample, sequenced in a study of molecular identifiers for immune sequencing clone quantification. TCRdb independently ran MiXCR on the PCR reads; one entry per CDR3 protein. The sample records about 320,000 distinct CDR3 sequences, about a fifth being singletons. Source material: naive CD8+ T cells from blood, with Jurkat cell RNA spiked in. This sample's subset: FACS-sorted CD8+CD4-CCR7+CD45RA+ naive T cells. These receptors all come from a human donor in good health. Some libraries in this study had Jurkat cell RNA spiked in.

Details on this clonotype: A much larger clone lies a single base off, so this may be a read error. The CDR3 region is CSVEDLNHRPQYF. The CDR3 DNA reads as TGCAGCGTTGAAGACCTAAACCACAGGCCCCAGTACTTC. The gene calls are TRBV29-1 and TRBJ2-5; a weak D match, TRBD1 (5 bases). Germline CDR1 reads SQVTM; CDR2 reads ANQGSEA. Trimming cost V 0 bases and J 9 bases, with 14 bases left between them. The CDR3 has 13 amino acids.

This clonotype appeared once. A much bigger clone sits one base away, suggesting this may be a read error. The chain uses TRBV7-6 and TRBJ1-1; D remains ambiguous. The CDR3 totals 15 residues. Germline V lookup: CDR1 SGHVS, CDR2 FNYEAQ. The ends were cut back, 0 bases at V and 4 bases at J, with 12 bases in the middle. In DNA, the CDR3 is TGTGCCAGCAGCTTAGCAGCAGAGCTGACCACTGAAGCTTTCTTT. Protein product: CASSLAAELTTEAFF.

This clonotype was seen repeatedly, ten times or more. The V and J genes are TRBV5-1 and TRBJ2-2; the match to TRBD1 covers 8 bases. This CDR3 is built from 16 residues. Germline CDR1 and CDR2: SGHRS and YFSETQ. V lost 5 bases, J lost 3 bases, and 9 bases stayed unmatched. The CDR3 sequence is CASRPRQGIDTGELFF. In DNA, the CDR3 is TGCGCCAGCAGACCTAGACAGGGGATCGACACCGGGGAGCTGTTTTTT. The variable domain in full, with the rest retrieved from reference TRBV5-1 and TRBJ2-2, is KAGVTQTPRYLIKTRGQQVTLSCSPISGHRSVSWYQQTPGQGLQFLFEYFSETQRNKGNFPGRFSGRQFSNSRSEMNVSTLELGDSALYLCASRPRQGIDTGELFFGEGSRLTVL.

As to this clonotype: Given a much more abundant clone one base away, this may be a read error. The chain employs TRBV6-2 or TRBV6-3 and TRBJ2-3; TRBD1 might be the D (6 bases). The germline gives CDR1 MNHEY, CDR2 SVGEGT. The CDR3 runs to 13 residues. The CDR3 nucleotides are TGTGTCAGCAGGGGACCAAGCCCAGATACGCAGTATTTT. Its translation: CVSRGPSPDTQYF.

The chain recombines TRBV2 with TRBJ1-4; no clear D. CDR1 and CDR2 from the germline V gene are SNHLY and FYNNEI. V was shortened by 4 bases and J by 2 bases, with 20 bases between the two germline ends. CDR3 size: 18 residues. The CDR3 DNA sequence: TGTGCCAGCAGTGGACGGCGGGAGGGTCTAGGGACTAATGAAAAACTGTTTTTT. It specifies CASSGRREGLGTNEKLFF.

This clonotype was seen only once. The conserved closing phenylalanine or tryptophan is absent in this CDR3, likely reflecting a read error. The gene calls are TRBV18 and TRBJ2-3, with TRBD1 matching 9 bases. Germline values: CDR1 KGHSH, CDR2 LQKENI. This CDR3 contains 17 residues. The V gene end was trimmed by 2 bases and the J gene end by 4 bases; junction bases not matched to a gene: 10. DNA for the CDR3: TGTGCCAGCTCACCATTTCGGGGACAGGGAGTCGCAGATACGCAGTATCTT. Translating it yields CASSPFRGQGVADTQYL.